These 20 T cell receptor beta chains came from one sample sequenced in a study of T cell repertoires in cytomegalovirus infection. One entry per CDR3 protein results from TCRdb running MiXCR on the reads. The profile shows around 530,000 distinct CDR3 sequences, approximately 15% of them singletons. What was sequenced was CD8+ T cells from PBMCs. These TCRs come from a human donor in good health (CMV status not recorded). Some clones in this sample may be carry-over from other donors' samples.

This clonotype was detected a few times. The chain is built from TRBV7-3 and TRBJ2-5, with 8 bases identical to TRBD2. Germline CDR1 SGHTA, CDR2 FQGTGA. V lost 1 base and J lost 1; bases outside the gene matches: 2. The length of the CDR3 is 15 residues. The CDR3 sequence: CASSLNGGAQETQYF. The CDR3, as DNA: TGTGCCAGCAGCTTAAACGGGGGGGCCCAAGAGACCCAGTACTTC. Using reference TRBV7-3 and TRBJ2-5 for the parts outside the CDR3, the full variable domain is GAGVSQTPSNKVTEKGKYVELRCDPISGHTALYWYRQSLGQGPEFLIYFQGTGAADDSGLPNDRFFAVRPEGSVSTLKIQRTERGDSAVYLCASSLNGGAQETQYFGPGTRLLVL.

The sample holds many counts of this clonotype. This rearrangement joins TRBV28 to TRBJ1-2, with 7 bases aligning to TRBD1. The germline CDR1 and CDR2 sequences are MDHEN and SYDVKM. CDR3 length equals 16 residues. V shed 5 bases and J 1 base; nucleotides not matched to a gene: 10. The CDR3 DNA reads as TGTGCCAGCAGTCCGGACAGGAGTCTATTTAACTATGGCTACACCTTC. It yields the protein CASSPDRSLFNYGYTF.

A note on this clonotype: A clone one base away is much larger, so this may be a read error. The CDR3 carries no conserved terminal phenylalanine or tryptophan, so it likely arises from a read error. The rearrangement links TRBV19 to TRBJ1-2; 7 bases map to TRBD1. V gave up 6 bases and J gave up 1 base; unmatched junction bases: 11. Germline values: CDR1 LNHDA, CDR2 SQIVND (reference sequence). The CDR3 loop spans 16 amino acids. The chain's CDR3 is CASRSRDRPNNYGYTL. DNA of the CDR3: TGTGCCAGTAGGAGCCGGGACAGACCCAATAACTATGGCTACACCTTA.

This clonotype was seen a handful of times. The chain employs TRBV29-1 and TRBJ1-2, with D tentatively TRBD1 (6 bases). Per germline, CDR1 SQVTM and CDR2 ANQGSEA. The CDR3 is made up of 15 amino acids. V lost 2 bases, J lost 5 bases, and 18 bases lay in between. Written as DNA, the CDR3 is TGCAGCGTTGAACGGCGAGACCAGGGGTGGTATGGCTACACCTTC. Translating gives CSVERRDQGWYGYTF.

The V call is TRBV6-5, the J call TRBJ2-3; D is possibly TRBD2 (5 bases). The germline CDR1 and CDR2 sequences are MNHEY and SVGAGI. CDR3 length: 13 residues. Trimming shortened V by 6 bases and J by 4 bases, and 11 bases separated the two germline ends. Here the CDR3 reads CASRVRGSDTQYF. DNA of the CDR3: TGTGCCAGCAGGGTGAGAGGGTCAGATACGCAGTATTTT.

This clonotype was observed at least ten times. The rearrangement joins TRBV7-9 to TRBJ2-1, with 12 bases lining up with TRBD2. V lost 11 bases to trimming and J lost 4 bases; unmatched junction nucleotides: 9. Germline-derived CDR1 and CDR2 are SEHNR and FQNEAQ (reference sequence). This CDR3 comprises 15 residues. CDR3 sequence reads: CALTGTSGPYNEQFF. In DNA, the CDR3 is TGTGCCTTAACCGGGACTAGCGGGCCTTACAATGAGCAGTTCTTC.

This clonotype appeared a few times. Here the CDR3 DNA reads TGTGCCAGTAGTATAGCGGGACATCGTTATGGCTACACCTTC. Translated: CASSIAGHRYGYTF. V is TRBV19 and J is TRBJ1-2; tentative D call: TRBD1 (6 bases). V dropped 1 base and J dropped 5 bases, with 11 bases sitting between them. Germline V lookup: CDR1 LNHDA, CDR2 SQIVND (reference sequence). The length of the CDR3 is 14 residues. Combining the CDR3 with reference TRBV19 and TRBJ1-2 gives the whole variable domain DGGITQSPKYLFRKEGQNVTLSCEQNLNHDAMYWYRQDPGQGLRLIYYSQIVNDFQKGDIAEGYSVSREKKESFPLTVTSAQKNPTAFYLCASSIAGHRYGYTFGSGTRLTVV.

This clonotype was seen more than once but under ten times. The chain recombines TRBV7-9 with TRBJ1-6, with D uncertain. CDR1 and CDR2 from the germline V gene are SEHNR and FQNEAQ (reference sequence). The CDR3 contains 15 residues. V was clipped by 0 bases and J by 6 bases, with 9 bases between them. The DNA for the CDR3 is TGTGCCAGCAGCTTAGCGCGAGGTTCTAATTCACCCCTCCACTTT. Protein sequence: CASSLARGSNSPLHF.

As regards this clonotype: This sequence may be a read error, since a much larger clone differs from it by one base. The gene calls are TRBV11-1 and TRBJ2-1; 7 bases map to TRBD1. The CDR3 sequence is 12 residues long. Germline trimming cut 4 bases from V and 10 bases from J; bases unmatched to any gene: 4. The V gene's germline CDR1 is SGHAT and CDR2 FQDESV (reference sequence). The CDR3 sequence is CASSWDSREQFF. For the CDR3, the DNA is TGTGCCAGCAGCTGGGACAGTCGGGAGCAGTTCTTC.

The table lists this clonotype with a few counts. Mismatch with germline at one junction end may stem from a read error. The rearrangement links TRBV9 to TRBJ1-2, with no clear D. This CDR3 is 11 amino acids long. The germline gives CDR1 SGDLS, CDR2 YYNGEE. The DNA of the CDR3 is TGTGCCAGCAGCGTAGGAACGGAATCCGTCTTC. Protein product: CASSVGTESVF.

This clonotype appeared many times. The genes are TRBV10-3 and TRBJ1-3; unclear D gene. Trimming shortened V by 6 bases and J by 0 bases, and 12 bases separated the two germline ends. Germline-derived CDR1 and CDR2 are ENHRY and SYGVKD. This CDR3 is 15 amino acids long. The CDR3 DNA is TGTGCCATCAGCGAGGACGGATACTCTGGAAACACCATATATTTT. This gives the protein CAISEDGYSGNTIYF.

The genes are TRBV4-1 and TRBJ2-3; D uncertain. Germline V gives CDR1 MGHRA, CDR2 YSYEKL. V was trimmed by 4 bases and J by 6 bases, leaving 11 bases between them. CDR3 length: 13 amino acids. The DNA of the CDR3 is TGCGCCAGCAGCCGGCAGAATAGGGATACGCAGTATTTT. Its translation is CASSRQNRDTQYF.

This clonotype was detected only once. DNA of the CDR3: TGTGCCAGCAGCGTAACTTTAGCGGCAACGAACACCGGGGAGCTGTTTTTT. Translation: CASSVTLAATNTGELFF. The chain carries TRBV9 and TRBJ2-2; D might be TRBD2 (6 bases). The germline gives CDR1 SGDLS, CDR2 YYNGEE. V shed 1 base and J shed 0 bases, with 13 bases lying between them. The CDR3 runs 17 residues.

CDR3 loop: CASSPARQSPEQYF. The CDR3 nucleotides are TGTGCCAGCAGCCCGGCTCGACAGTCCCCCGAGCAGTACTTC. V usage is TRBV5-6 and J usage is TRBJ2-7, with D tentatively TRBD1 (5 bases). Germline CDR1 SGHDT, CDR2 YYEEEE. This CDR3 is built from 14 residues. V lost 4 bases, J lost 6 bases, and 17 bases lay in between.

Note on this clonotype: Given a much more abundant clone one base away, this may be a read error. The rearrangement uses TRBV27 and TRBJ1-1, with D maybe TRBD1 (6 bases). V gave up 7 bases and J gave up 3 bases, with 18 bases separating them. CDR1 MNHEY and CDR2 SMNVEV come from the germline V gene (reference sequence). The CDR3 runs to 15 residues. The DNA of the CDR3 is TGTGCCAGCACTACTTGGGGGAGGGGGTACACTGAAGCTTTCTTT. Residues: CASTTWGRGYTEAFF.

CDR3 loop: CASSVGDTHSPLHF. In DNA, the CDR3 is TGTGCCAGCAGCGTAGGAGACACACATTCACCCCTCCACTTT. The chain carries TRBV9 and TRBJ1-6; the D is unclear. Germline CDR1 SGDLS, CDR2 YYNGEE. Trimming left V 0 bases short and J 8 bases short, with 9 bases between. This CDR3 has 14 residues.

This clonotype was detected many times. The chain has TRBV12-3 or TRBV12-4 and TRBJ2-1; perhaps TRBD1 as D (7 bases). This CDR3 has 15 amino acids. Trimming stripped 3 bases from V and 4 bases from J, with 13 bases between. The CDR3 DNA reads as TGTGCCAGCAGTTTTCAACAGGGGACTTACAATGAGCAGTTCTTC. Its translation: CASSFQQGTYNEQFF.

This clonotype was recorded many times. The chain joins TRBV7-9 to TRBJ1-1; the D is unclear. CDR3 length: 14 residues. Germline values: CDR1 SEHNR, CDR2 FQNEAQ (reference sequence). Trimming took 3 bases from V and 5 from J, leaving 13 bases between them. The CDR3 nucleotides read TGTGCCAGCAGCTTCCCGCGGGTAGGGACTGAAGCTTTCTTT. Translated: CASSFPRVGTEAFF.

This clonotype was counted once. A read error may explain this, as a much larger clone is one base away. The rearrangement links TRBV27 to TRBJ2-3, with D possibly matching TRBD2 (6 bases). Trimming cost V 3 bases and J 0 bases, with 10 bases left between them. This CDR3 region has 15 residues. Germline V lookup: CDR1 MNHEY, CDR2 SMNVEV (reference sequence). The CDR3 region has the DNA TGTGCCAGCAGTTTTGGGCTAGCGAGCACAGATACGCAGTATTTT. Amino acids: CASSFGLASTDTQYF.

The rearrangement uses TRBV27 and TRBJ2-2; 8 nucleotides line up with TRBD1. Germline values: CDR1 MNHEY, CDR2 SMNVEV (reference sequence). After removal of 4 bases from V and 8 bases from J, the junction contained 12 bases not matched to a gene. The CDR3 has 16 residues. For the CDR3, the DNA is TGTGCCAGCAGTTCAGGGGGCTGGGCCGCGAGTGGGGAGCTGTTTTTT. Translating it yields CASSSGGWAASGELFF.